Shown below are 21 T cell receptor beta chains from a single sample sequenced in a study of early T cells in non-severe SARS-CoV-2 infection. TCRdb itself ran the 5' RACE reads through MiXCR, one entry per CDR3 protein. This sample has roughly 70,000 distinct CDR3 sequences; roughly 21% occur once, and the top ten carry approximately 15%. Sequencing was performed on whole blood, taken at baseline. These receptors were taken from an adult who was a healthcare worker with PCR-confirmed SARS-CoV-2 infection or an uninfected control (not recorded which).

This clonotype was recorded a few times. V and J are TRBV10-3 and TRBJ2-7; D unclear. Trimming stripped 3 bases from V and 2 bases from J, with 5 bases between. The germline CDR1 and CDR2 sequences are ENHRY and SYGVKD. This CDR3 is built from 12 residues. This chain's CDR3 is CAISEQAYEQYF. The CDR3 coding sequence is TGTGCCATCAGTGAACAAGCCTACGAGCAGTACTTC.

The chain links TRBV12-3 or TRBV12-4 to TRBJ1-1; D is uncertain. CDR3 size: 13 residues. The V gene lost 6 bases and the J gene lost 4 bases, with 12 bases spanning the gap. The CDR3 loop reads CASRPARFTEAFF. DNA of the CDR3: TGTGCCAGCAGACCCGCGCGTTTCACTGAAGCTTTCTTT.

This clonotype was recorded many times. CDR3 coding DNA: TGTGCCAGCCGGAAAACTGTAAGCTCTGGGGCCAACGTCCTGACTTTC. Encoded protein: CASRKTVSSGANVLTF. The chain has TRBV6-6 and TRBJ2-6; D is uncertain. V was pared by 8 bases and J by 0 bases, with 14 bases between. The CDR3 covers 16 residues. CDR1 and CDR2 (germline): MNHNY, SVGAGI (reference sequence).

This clonotype was observed a few times. The rearrangement joins TRBV10-3 to TRBJ1-1, with 9 bases that match TRBD1. The germline V gene has CDR1 ENHRY and CDR2 SYGVKD. V was pared by 7 bases and J by 2 bases, with 5 bases of the junction left unmatched. The CDR3 is made up of 14 amino acids. The CDR3 protein is CAIKQGASNTEAFF. For the CDR3, the DNA is TGTGCCATCAAACAGGGGGCTTCCAACACTGAAGCTTTCTTT.

The chain employs TRBV12-5 and TRBJ2-5; weak D call: TRBD2 (7 bases). The germline V gene encodes CDR1 LGHNT and CDR2 FRNRAP. The germline V and J ends were trimmed by 6 bases and 3 bases, with 14 bases remaining between them. This CDR3 has 14 amino acids. The CDR3 region has the DNA TGTGCTAGTGGCCCCCAGGGGAGGGAAGAGACCCAGTACTTC. Translating it yields CASGPQGREETQYF. Based on the CDR3 plus reference TRBV12-5 and TRBJ2-5, the full variable domain is DARVTQTPRHKVTEMGQEVTMRCQPILGHNTVFWYRQTMMQGLELLAYFRNRAPLDDSGMPKDRFSAEMPDATLATLKIQPSEPRDSAVYFCASGPQGREETQYFGPGTRLLVL.

CDR3 DNA sequence: TGTGCCAGCAGTTCATGGACAGGGTCTAGCGAGCAGTACTTC. Protein: CASSSWTGSSEQYF. V gene TRBV12-3 or TRBV12-4 combines with J gene TRBJ2-7; 8 bases align to TRBD1. There are 14 residues in the CDR3. The trim removed 4 bases at V and 6 bases at J, leaving 8 bases unmatched.

The sample holds many counts of this clonotype. The genes are TRBV6-6 and TRBJ1-3; D perhaps matches TRBD1 (5 bases). V lost 10 bases and J lost 3, with 22 bases in between. CDR1 and CDR2 (germline): MNHNY, SVGAGI (reference sequence). CDR3 length equals 16 residues. The CDR3 sequence is CATSVFSRDDGNTIYF. Here the CDR3 DNA reads TGTGCCACCAGCGTATTCTCCCGGGACGATGGAAACACCATATATTTT.

This clonotype occurred many times. A read error is likely, as this CDR3 ends without the conserved phenylalanine or tryptophan. No DNA is shown, since the ends of the CDR3 on it are uncertain; the CDR3 is the one TCRdb lists. The V call is TRBV29-1, the J call TRBJ2-1; the table calls TRBD2, which could not be checked here. 12 amino acids form the CDR3, both terminal residues included. Germline V lookup: CDR1 SQVTM, CDR2 ANQGSEA. The CDR3 loop is CSVEDGQRGGLL.

This clonotype has a handful of counts. The chain has TRBV7-3 and TRBJ2-1; D may be TRBD1 (6 bases). Germline loops: CDR1 SGHTA, CDR2 FQGTGA. Trimming removed 5 bases from V and 0 bases from J, with 17 bases in between. This CDR3 has 17 amino acids. CDR3 amino acids: CASSPRRQVSSYNEQFF. The CDR3 region has the DNA TGTGCCAGCAGCCCTCGCCGACAGGTGAGCTCCTACAATGAGCAGTTCTTC.

J is TRBJ2-7 and V is TRBV19; the match to TRBD2 covers 8 bases. The length of the CDR3 is 14 residues. The V gene end was trimmed by 4 bases and the J gene end by 3 bases; junction bases not matched to a gene: 5. The germline V gene has CDR1 LNHDA and CDR2 SQIVND (reference sequence). Here the CDR3 reads CASSTPGTSYEQYF. The DNA of the CDR3 is TGTGCCAGTAGTACCCCCGGGACTAGCTACGAGCAGTACTTC.

In this sample, this clonotype turned up a few times. J is TRBJ1-2 and V is TRBV20-1; D not certain. CDR3 length: 13 residues. V was trimmed by 6 bases and J by 7 bases, leaving 18 bases between them. From germline, CDR1 is DFQATT and CDR2 SNEGSKA (reference sequence). CDR3 sequence: CSAHRPPSRGYTF. For the CDR3, the DNA is TGCAGTGCACATAGGCCCCCGTCGCGTGGCTACACCTTC.

This clonotype has only a few counts. The rearrangement uses TRBV20-1 and TRBJ1-5; perhaps TRBD1 as D (5 bases). CDR3 length: 13 amino acids. The ends were cut back, 6 bases at V and 0 bases at J, with 9 bases in the middle. CDR1 is DFQATT and CDR2 is SNEGSKA in the germline V gene (reference sequence). The CDR3 loop reads CSARQFSNQPQHF. DNA of the CDR3: TGCAGTGCGAGACAGTTTAGCAATCAGCCCCAGCATTTT.

This clonotype was detected many times. The V gene is TRBV7-2, the J gene TRBJ2-1; D is unclear. Trimming cost V 5 bases and J 5 bases, with 7 bases left between them. Per germline, CDR1 SGHTA and CDR2 FQGNSA. This CDR3 contains 12 residues. CDR3 in amino acids: CASSVMNNEQFF. The DNA for the CDR3 is TGTGCCAGCAGCGTAATGAACAATGAGCAGTTCTTC.

In its sample, this clonotype was seen a few times. The genes are TRBV5-6 and TRBJ2-1; 7 bases agree with TRBD1. Germline V gene lookup returns CDR1 SGHDT and CDR2 YYEEEE. V shed 0 bases, J shed 8 bases, and the junction held 5 bases outside the gene matches. The CDR3 spans 14 residues. The CDR3, as DNA: TGTGCCAGCAGCTTGGAGACAGGGAAGGATGAGCAGTTCTTC. Its translation is CASSLETGKDEQFF.

The chain has TRBV5-4 and TRBJ1-1, with unresolved D. From germline, CDR1 is SGHNT and CDR2 YYREEE (reference sequence). The V end was cut by 5 bases, the J end by 5 bases, with 13 bases between. The CDR3 length is 13 residues. CDR3 sequence (DNA): TGTGCCAGCAGTTGGATAAGCAGGACTGAAGCTTTCTTT. It translates to CASSWISRTEAFF.

This clonotype was seen only a few times. The gene calls are TRBV11-1 and TRBJ2-3; 10 nucleotides align to TRBD2. The length of the CDR3 is 16 residues. J was trimmed by 1 base and V by 5 bases; bases with no gene match: 6. Germline V gene sequence: CDR1 SGHAT, CDR2 FQDESV (reference sequence). The CDR3 reads CASSAPGTSGTDTQYF. Written as DNA, the CDR3 is TGTGCCAGCAGCGCCCCCGGGACTAGCGGCACAGATACGCAGTATTTT.

This clonotype was observed a handful of times. CDR3 nucleotides: TGTGCCAGCAGCTTAGCGCATGGGGTCTATAATGAGCAGTTCTTC. It yields the protein CASSLAHGVYNEQFF. The V call is TRBV7-2, the J call TRBJ2-1; no definite D call. The CDR3 contains 15 residues. V was pared by 0 bases and J by 7 bases, with 13 bases between. The germline CDR1 and CDR2 sequences are SGHTA and FQGNSA.

This clonotype was counted only a few times. This chain links TRBV7-6 with TRBJ2-1; D is possibly TRBD2 (5 bases). V was shortened by 5 bases and J by 0 bases, with 11 bases between the two germline ends. From germline, CDR1 is SGHVS and CDR2 FNYEAQ. This CDR3 spans 15 amino acids. The CDR3 nucleotides are TGTGCCAGCAGCCTACAGAGCGGCTCCTACAATGAGCAGTTCTTC. Encoded protein: CASSLQSGSYNEQFF.

This clonotype was seen only a few times. This chain uses TRBV5-4 with TRBJ1-2; D might be TRBD1 (5 bases). Trimming left V 4 bases short and J 5 bases short, with 15 bases between. Germline V lookup: CDR1 SGHNT, CDR2 YYREEE (reference sequence). The length of the CDR3 is 14 residues. The CDR3 here is CASSPRGSGYGYTF. The DNA for the CDR3 is TGTGCCAGCAGCCCCCGCGGGTCAGGGTATGGCTACACCTTC.

V is TRBV2 and J is TRBJ1-1; D is undetermined. The germline gives CDR1 SNHLY, CDR2 FYNNEI. Trimming removed 4 bases at V and 8 bases at J, with 14 bases between. The CDR3 has 13 residues. CDR3 residues: CASSGTSSAEAFF. In DNA, the CDR3 is TGTGCCAGCAGTGGCACCTCATCGGCCGAAGCTTTCTTT.

This clonotype was detected a few times. The chain links TRBV19 to TRBJ2-3, with D possibly matching TRBD2 (5 bases). CDR1 is LNHDA, CDR2 SQIVND, per germline (reference sequence). This CDR3 is 14 amino acids long. V lost 1 base and J lost 5, with 10 bases in between. The CDR3 loop is CASSIGGLVDTQYF. The CDR3 coding sequence is TGTGCCAGTAGTATAGGCGGGTTAGTAGATACGCAGTATTTT.